This TCR beta chain was recorded in a study of cytotoxic CD8 clonotypes in ibrutinib-treated CLL. CDR3 size: 15 residues. V lost 2 bases, J lost 0 bases, and 8 bases lay in between. CDR1 and CDR2 from the germline V gene are SGHTA and FQGTGA. Depth targeted 1 in 200,000 to 1 in 1 million T cells, averaging approximately 9.3x coverage per clonotype. Assay used: immunoSEQ multiplex PCR; TCRdb lists only in-frame clones, some missing. The sample includes about 180,000 clones, around 80% of them seen just once. Study-level points and caveats: In comparison with age-matched healthy donors, baseline clonality was higher and tracked circulating CD8+ T-cell counts. Clonality went higher at ibrutinib response and then dropped back toward baseline at progression.

Points on this clone: Its antigen is unknown.

Here the sequenced sample was PBMCs, taken after 24 months of ibrutinib treatment. The sequence was collected from a human donor with chronic lymphocytic leukemia. The chain joins TRBV7-3 to TRBJ1-3, with D uncertain. The CDR3 protein is CASSLGGSSGNTIYF. DNA of the CDR3: TGTGCCAGCAGCTTAGGCGGCTCCTCTGGAAACACCATATATTTT.